These T cell receptor beta chains were read from a single sample in a study of blood T cell repertoires in COVID-19. Assay: immunoSEQ multiplex PCR; the TCRdb copy retains only in-frame clones and omits some. This sample has roughly 200,000 clones, with less than 90% found just once. The sequencing sample was made of PBMCs or T cells enriched from blood (not recorded which). The receptors were gathered from a woman in her forties or fifties in a cohort exposed to, infected with or recovered from COVID-19 (not recorded which). Both conserved end residues are part of each CDR3. The D gene is left open where the match is weak. Size tells how often a clone was seen (once, few, many) or the class of an expanded clone, and some rows leave it out.

TRBV5-6	TRBJ1-1	TRBD1	NA	TGTGCCAGCAGCTTGGGGCAGGGGGCCGCTGAAGCTTTCTTT	CASSLGQGAAEAFF
TRBV9	TRBJ2-5	TRBD2	NA	TGTGCCAGCAGCGTCTCCCCACAGCGGGGCCAAGAGACCCAGTACTTC	CASSVSPQRGQETQYF
TRBV5-6	TRBJ2-2	TRBD2	NA	TGTGCCAGCAGTGACTCGGGGACTAACGGGGAGCTGTTTTTT	CASSDSGTNGELFF
TRBV11-1	TRBJ1-6	TRBD1	NA	TGTGCCAGCAGCCTGACAGGGGGCAGCTATTCACCCCTCCACTTT	CASSLTGGSYSPLHF
TRBV6-5	TRBJ2-7	TRBD1	NA	TGTGCCAGCAGGCATTCAGGGGGCGGTGGCTACGAGCAGTACTTC	CASRHSGGGGYEQYF
TRBV19	TRBJ1-4	TRBD1	once	TGTGCCAGTAGTTTTCCGGGACAGGGGACGAATGAAAAACTGTTTTTT	CASSFPGQGTNEKLFF
TRBV15	TRBJ2-7	TRBD2	NA	TGTGCCACCAGCAGAGACGTAGCGGGGCACTCCTACGAGCAGTACTTC	CATSRDVAGHSYEQYF
TRBV12-5	TRBJ2-7	TRBD2	NA	TGTGCTAGTGGTCCCCCGGGACTAGCGGACTCCTACGAGCAGTACTTC	CASGPPGLADSYEQYF
TRBV7-2	TRBJ2-7	TRBD1	NA	TGTGCCAGCAGCTTCCGCCGACAGGGGTCCGAGCAGTACTTC	CASSFRRQGSEQYF
TRBV6-5	TRBJ1-5	NA	NA	TGTGCCAGCAGCCGCGTACCTAGCAATCAGCCCCAGCATTTT	CASSRVPSNQPQHF
TRBV7-2	TRBJ1-2	TRBD1	NA	TGTGCCAGCAGCCCTAGGAGGGGGCCCCTTCTTAACTATGGCTACACCTTC	CASSPRRGPLLNYGYTF
TRBV27	TRBJ1-6	NA	few	TGTGCCAGCAGTATCTGGAGCTCCTATAATTCACCCCTCCACTTT	CASSIWSSYNSPLHF
TRBV19	TRBJ2-7	TRBD1	NA	TGTGCCAGCGAGGACAGGGGGCTGAACGAGCAGTACTTC	CASEDRGLNEQYF
TRBV14	TRBJ1-4	NA	NA	TGTGCCAGCAGCCCTCAGGGGAATGAAAAACTGTTTTTT	CASSPQGNEKLFF
TRBV5-6	TRBJ1-5	TRBD1	NA	TGTGCCAGCAGCATCTGGACAGGGGACAGCAATCAGCCCCAGCATTTT	CASSIWTGDSNQPQHF
TRBV19	TRBJ2-2	TRBD2	NA	TGTGCCAGTAGTATGCTAGCGGGGGGGCTGACCGGGGAGCTGTTTTTT	CASSMLAGGLTGELFF
TRBV7-7	TRBJ2-5	TRBD2	NA	TGTGCTAGCAGCTTAGCCATAGCGGGGGGCCTGCAAGAGACCCAGTACTTC	CASSLAIAGGLQETQYF
TRBV4-3	TRBJ2-1	NA	NA	TGCGCCAGCAGCCAAGAACCGGGACTTTTTTACAATGAGCAGTTCTTC	CASSQEPGLFYNEQFF
TRBV6-6	TRBJ1-6	NA	NA	TGTGCCAGCAGCTCAGGGGTTTTGAATTCACCCCTCCACTTT	CASSSGVLNSPLHF
TRBV18	TRBJ1-5	TRBD1	few	TGTGCCAGCTCACCGGGACAGAATCAGCCCCAGCATTTT	CASSPGQNQPQHF
TRBV19	TRBJ2-2	NA	NA	TGTGCCAGTAGTATCCAGGGGTCCGGGGAGCTGTTTTTT	CASSIQGSGELFF
TRBV2	TRBJ1-2	TRBD1	once	TGTGCCAGCAGTGCAGACAGGGGCGGTGGCTATGGCTACACCTTC	CASSADRGGGYGYTF
TRBV10-3	TRBJ1-2	NA	NA	TGTGCCGTCACGAGGGAGGGTAACTATGGCTACACCTTC	CAVTREGNYGYTF
TRBV29-1	TRBJ2-1	NA	NA	TGCAGCGCACCTGGGAGAGGGTCCAGGTTTAATGAGCAGTTCTTC	CSAPGRGSRFNEQFF